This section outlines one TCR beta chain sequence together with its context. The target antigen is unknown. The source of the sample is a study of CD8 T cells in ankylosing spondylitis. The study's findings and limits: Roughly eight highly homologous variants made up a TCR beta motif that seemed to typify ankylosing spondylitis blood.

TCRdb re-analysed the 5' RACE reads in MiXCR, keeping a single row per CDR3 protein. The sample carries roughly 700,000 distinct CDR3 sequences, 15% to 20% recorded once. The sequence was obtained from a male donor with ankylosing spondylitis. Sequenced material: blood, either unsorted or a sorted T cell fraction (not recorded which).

This chain's CDR3 is CASREDPGDVDYGYTF. The CDR3 DNA reads as TGTGCCAGCAGAGAGGATCCGGGGGACGTCGACTATGGCTACACCTTC. The chain has TRBV6-1 and TRBJ1-2; D is possibly TRBD1 (5 bases). V was shortened by 6 bases and J by 3 bases, with 20 bases between the two germline ends. Germline CDR1 is MNHNS and CDR2 is SASEGT. The CDR3 extends over 16 amino acids.